This TCR beta chain originates from a study of early T cells in non-severe SARS-CoV-2 infection. TCRdb recomputed calls from the 5' RACE reads with MiXCR, one row per CDR3 protein. The sample records 20,000 to 30,000 distinct CDR3 sequences, more than 4.5% being singletons. V shed 3 bases, J shed 3 bases, and the junction held 4 bases outside the gene matches. CDR1 is MNHNS and CDR2 is SASEGT in the germline V gene. This CDR3 comprises 15 residues. The receptor comes from an adult who was a healthcare worker with PCR-confirmed SARS-CoV-2 infection or an uninfected control (not recorded which). The material sequenced was whole blood. The V call is TRBV6-1, the J call TRBJ2-7; 11 bases agree with TRBD1. CDR3 nucleotides: TGTGCCAGCAGTGACCCGGGACAGGGGGACTACGAGCAGTACTTC. Protein: CASSDPGQGDYEQYF.